The clone carrying this TCR beta chain showed up just a few times. The sample belongs to a study of T cell repertoires in cytomegalovirus infection. The CDR3 covers 15 residues. From germline, CDR1 is LNHDA and CDR2 SQIVND (reference sequence). J gave up 2 bases and V 8 bases, and 9 bases lay outside the gene matches. In TCRdb, the reads were re-called with MiXCR into one record per CDR3 protein. The sample lists 300,000 to 450,000 distinct CDR3 sequences, around 18% seen once, with around 10% in the top ten. Sequencing was carried out using PBMCs. The rearrangement joins TRBV19 to TRBJ2-5; 9 nucleotides agree with TRBD1. The receptor's source is a human donor in good health (CMV status not recorded). Some clones in this sample may be carry-over from other donors' samples. The CDR3 region has the DNA TGTGCCAGTTGTAACCGGGACAGGGATCAAGAGACCCAGTACTTC. Its protein is CASCNRDRDQETQYF.